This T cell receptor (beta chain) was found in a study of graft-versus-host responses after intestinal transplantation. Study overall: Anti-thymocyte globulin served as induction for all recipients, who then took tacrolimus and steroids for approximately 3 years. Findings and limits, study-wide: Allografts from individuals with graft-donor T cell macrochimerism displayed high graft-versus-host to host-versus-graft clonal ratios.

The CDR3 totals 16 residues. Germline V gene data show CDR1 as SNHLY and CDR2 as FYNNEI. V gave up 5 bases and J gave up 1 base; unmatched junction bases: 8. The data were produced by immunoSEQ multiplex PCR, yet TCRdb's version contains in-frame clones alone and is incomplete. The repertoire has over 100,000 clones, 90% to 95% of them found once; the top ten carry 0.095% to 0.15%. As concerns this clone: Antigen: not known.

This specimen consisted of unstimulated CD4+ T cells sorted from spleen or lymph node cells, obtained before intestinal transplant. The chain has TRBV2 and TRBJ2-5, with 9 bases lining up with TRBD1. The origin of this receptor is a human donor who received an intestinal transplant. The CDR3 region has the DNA TGTGCCAGCAGTCTAGGGGGGACAGGGCCCCAAGAGACCCAGTACTTC. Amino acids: CASSLGGTGPQETQYF.